Below are 14 T cell receptor beta chains sequenced from a single sample in a study of CD8+ T cells in alopecia areata. cDNA reverse transcribed from extracted RNA served as the sequencing template. Measured with immunoSEQ multiplex PCR; TCRdb has only the in-frame clones, and not every one. The data show approximately 29,000 clones, with approximately 80% seen just once and over 15% held by the top ten. Sequencing was carried out using NKG2D-low CD8+ T cells sorted from blood. These receptors all come from a human donor with alopecia areata.

A remark on this clone: Other DNA variants within this sample encode the same CDR3. J is TRBJ2-7 and V is TRBV4-1; no reliable D call. This CDR3 is built from 11 residues. CDR1 and CDR2 (germline): MGHRA, YSYEKL. V dropped 5 bases and J dropped 3 bases, with 5 bases sitting between them. This chain's CDR3 is CASSSNYEQYF. The DNA for the CDR3 is TGCGCCAGCAGCAGCAACTACGAGCAGTACTTC.

The count of this clone is one. The chain couples TRBV29-1 to TRBJ2-1, with TRBD2 identical over 8 bases. The CDR3 covers 13 residues. After removal of 0 bases from V and 9 bases from J, the junction contained 4 bases not matched to a gene. The V gene's germline CDR1 is SQVTM and CDR2 ANQGSEA. In nucleotides, the CDR3 is TGCAGCGTTGAAGATGGGAGCGGGAGTGAGCAGTTCTTC. This codes for CSVEDGSGSEQFF.

The V and J genes are TRBV28 and TRBJ1-5, with a tentative D call TRBD1 (5 bases). Trimming shortened V by 4 bases and J by 0 bases, and 10 bases separated the two germline ends. Germline lookup yields CDR1 MDHEN and CDR2 SYDVKM. The CDR3 totals 15 residues. The CDR3 DNA sequence: TGTGCCAGCAGTTCCCGGGGGTATAGCAATCAGCCCCAGCATTTT. It translates to CASSSRGYSNQPQHF.

This clone was counted between two and nine times. The gene calls are TRBV5-4 and TRBJ2-7, with D tentatively TRBD1 (5 bases). Trimming stripped 3 bases from V and 3 bases from J, with 7 bases between. Germline V gives CDR1 SGHNT, CDR2 YYREEE (reference sequence). The CDR3 spans 12 residues. CDR3 DNA sequence: TGTGCCAGCAGCTCCCAGGGCTACGAGCAGTACTTC. This translates into CASSSQGYEQYF.

This clone was seen a single time. The chain links TRBV6-5 to TRBJ1-1; D uncertain. This CDR3 is built from 15 residues. Trimming left V 7 bases short and J 1 base short, with 16 bases between. Per germline, CDR1 MNHEY and CDR2 SVGAGI. CDR3 region: CASIKNLEKNTEAFF. CDR3 in DNA: TGTGCCAGCATCAAGAACCTCGAGAAGAACACTGAAGCTTTCTTT.

This clone was detected only a few times. This sequence joins TRBV30 and TRBJ2-2; 7 bases map to TRBD2. V lost 4 bases and J lost 4; bases outside the gene matches: 6. CDR3 size: 14 residues. Per germline, CDR1 GTSNPN and CDR2 SVGIG (reference sequence). As DNA, the CDR3 is TGTGCCTGGAATTTTTTAGCGGGCACCGGGGAGCTGTTTTTT. This translates into CAWNFLAGTGELFF.

The rearrangement uses TRBV29-1 and TRBJ2-1; no reliable D call. Trimming shortened V by 4 bases and J by 8 bases, and 6 bases separated the two germline ends. The CDR3 is made up of 10 amino acids. CDR1 is SQVTM and CDR2 is ANQGSEA in the germline V gene. CDR3 residues: CSVVRHEQFF. The CDR3 DNA sequence: TGCAGCGTTGTGCGCCATGAGCAGTTCTTC.

The V call is TRBV5-4, the J call TRBJ2-5; D may be TRBD2 (6 bases). Germline V CDR1 and CDR2: SGHNT, YYREEE (reference sequence). CDR3 length: 12 residues. The V end lost 2 bases, the J end lost 4 bases, and 6 bases lay between the germline ends. This chain's CDR3 is CASSFGGETQYF. CDR3 bases: TGTGCCAGCAGCTTCGGGGGAGAGACCCAGTACTTC.

The J gene is TRBJ2-1, the V gene TRBV2; 7 nucleotides agree with TRBD1. Germline CDR1 and CDR2: SNHLY and FYNNEI. The CDR3 loop spans 14 amino acids. After removal of 6 bases from V and 4 bases from J, the junction contained 6 bases not matched to a gene. The CDR3 nucleotides read TGTGCCAGCAGGGGACAGACAGCATACAATGAGCAGTTCTTC. It specifies CASRGQTAYNEQFF.

The chain couples TRBV27 to TRBJ2-5; TRBD2 aligns across 9 bases. CDR3 length equals 16 residues. Trimming at V came to 1 base and at J to 5 bases, leaving 8 bases not matched to a gene. The V gene's germline CDR1 is MNHEY and CDR2 SMNVEV (reference sequence). In DNA form, the CDR3 reads TGTGCCAGCAGTTTATTGGCGGCGGGGGGGCAGGAGACCCAGTACTTC. Its protein is CASSLLAAGGQETQYF.

This chain uses TRBV4-2 with TRBJ2-7, with D possibly TRBD1 on 6 matching bases. Trimming left V 3 bases short and J 7 bases short, with 25 bases between. Germline V gives CDR1 LGHNA, CDR2 YNFKEQ. This CDR3 is built from 17 residues. The CDR3 loop reads CASSHRLAGVDGWEQYF. DNA of the CDR3: TGTGCCAGCAGCCATCGCCTAGCAGGGGTGGATGGCTGGGAGCAGTACTTC.

In its sample, this clone was seen a few times. This chain connects TRBV19 to TRBJ1-2; D unclear. The CDR3 totals 11 residues. V was pared by 7 bases and J by 8 bases, with 11 bases between. Germline V gene data show CDR1 as LNHDA and CDR2 as SQIVND (reference sequence). CDR3 sequence (DNA): TGTGCCAGTACAGGCGGAGTCGGCTACACCTTC. This codes for CASTGGVGYTF.

The table lists this clone with a few counts. The chain joins TRBV1 to TRBJ2-7; the DNA was not compared with TRBD2, the D call given in the table. TRBV1 is marked as a pseudogene. The CDR3 contains 15 residues. CDR3 DNA sequence: TGCACCAGCAGCCCCGGGACTACCCACTCCTACGAGCAGTACTTC. As protein: CTSSPGTTHSYEQYF.

The chain has TRBV11-1 and TRBJ2-7, with 9 nucleotides matching TRBD1. V dropped 1 base and J dropped 6; count of bases not matched to a gene: 7. Germline V lookup: CDR1 SGHAT, CDR2 FQDESV (reference sequence). This CDR3 comprises 15 residues. The CDR3 here is CASSLDRTGGAEQYF. The CDR3 nucleotides are TGTGCCAGCAGCTTAGACCGAACAGGGGGCGCCGAGCAGTACTTC.